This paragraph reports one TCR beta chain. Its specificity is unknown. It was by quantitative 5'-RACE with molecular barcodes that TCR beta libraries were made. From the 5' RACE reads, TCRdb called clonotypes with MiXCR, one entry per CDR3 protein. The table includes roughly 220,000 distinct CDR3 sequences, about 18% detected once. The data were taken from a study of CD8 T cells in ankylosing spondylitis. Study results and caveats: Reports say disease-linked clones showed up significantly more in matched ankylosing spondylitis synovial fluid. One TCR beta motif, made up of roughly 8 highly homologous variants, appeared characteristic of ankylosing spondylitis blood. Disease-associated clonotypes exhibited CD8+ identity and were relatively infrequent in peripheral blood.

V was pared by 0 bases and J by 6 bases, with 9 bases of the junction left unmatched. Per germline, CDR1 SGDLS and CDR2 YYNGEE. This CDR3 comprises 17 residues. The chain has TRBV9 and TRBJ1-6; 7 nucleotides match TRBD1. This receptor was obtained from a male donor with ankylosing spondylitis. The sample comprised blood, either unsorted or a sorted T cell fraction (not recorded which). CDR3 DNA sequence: TGTGCCAGCAGCGTAGGATTCGGGGGGACAGCTAATTCACCCCTCCACTTT. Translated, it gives CASSVGFGGTANSPLHF.